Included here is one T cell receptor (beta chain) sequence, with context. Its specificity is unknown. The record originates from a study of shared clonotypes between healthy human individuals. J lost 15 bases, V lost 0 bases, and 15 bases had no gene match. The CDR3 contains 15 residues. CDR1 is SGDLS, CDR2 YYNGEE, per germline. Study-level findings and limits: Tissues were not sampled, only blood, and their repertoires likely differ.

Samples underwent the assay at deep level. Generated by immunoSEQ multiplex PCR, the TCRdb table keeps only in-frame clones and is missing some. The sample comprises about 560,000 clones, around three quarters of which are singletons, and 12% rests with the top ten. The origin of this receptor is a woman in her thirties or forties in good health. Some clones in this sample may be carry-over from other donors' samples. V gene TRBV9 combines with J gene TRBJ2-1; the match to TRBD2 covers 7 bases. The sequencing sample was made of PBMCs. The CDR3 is CASSVEGSGIAGLFF. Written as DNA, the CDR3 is TGTGCCAGCAGCGTAGAGGGTTCGGGAATAGCGGGTTTGTTCTTC. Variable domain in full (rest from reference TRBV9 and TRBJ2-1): DSGVTQTPKHLITATGQRVTLRCSPRSGDLSVYWYQQSLDQGLQFLIQYYNGEERAKGNILERFSAQQFPDLHSELNLSSLELGDSALYFCASSVEGSGIAGLFFGPGTRLTVL.